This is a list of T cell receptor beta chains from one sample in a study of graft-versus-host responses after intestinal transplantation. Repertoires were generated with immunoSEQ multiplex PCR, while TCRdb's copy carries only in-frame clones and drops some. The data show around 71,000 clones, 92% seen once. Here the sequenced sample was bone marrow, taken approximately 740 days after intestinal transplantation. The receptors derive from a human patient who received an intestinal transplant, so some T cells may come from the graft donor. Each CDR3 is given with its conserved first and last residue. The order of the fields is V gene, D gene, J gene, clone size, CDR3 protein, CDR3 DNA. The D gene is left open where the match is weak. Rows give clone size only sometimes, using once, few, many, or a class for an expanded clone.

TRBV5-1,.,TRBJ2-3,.,CASSLGGQHTDTQYF,TGCGCCAGCAGCTTGGGAGGGCAGCACACAGATACGCAGTATTTT
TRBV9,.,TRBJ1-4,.,CASSVGPGMEKLFF,TGTGCCAGCAGCGTAGGGCCGGGAATGGAAAAACTGTTTTTT
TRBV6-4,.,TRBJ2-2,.,CASSEQANTGELFF,TGTGCCAGCAGTGAACAGGCGAACACCGGGGAGCTGTTTTTT
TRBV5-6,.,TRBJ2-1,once,CASSLRGLSSYNEQFF,TGTGCCAGCAGCTTACGCGGGCTTAGCTCCTACAATGAGCAGTTCTTC
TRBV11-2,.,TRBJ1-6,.,CASSLVMGRHSPLHF,TGTGCCAGCAGCTTAGTTATGGGGAGACATTCACCCCTCCACTTT
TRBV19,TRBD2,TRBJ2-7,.,CASSRASGPPGDEQYF,TGTGCCAGTAGTCGGGCTAGCGGCCCGCCTGGGGACGAGCAGTACTTC
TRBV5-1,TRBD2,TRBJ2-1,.,CASIERERWSYNEQFF,TGCGCCAGCATCGAGCGGGAGCGGTGGTCCTACAATGAGCAGTTCTTC
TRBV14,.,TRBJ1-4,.,CASRDHHTHKEKLFF,TGTGCCAGCAGAGACCACCACACCCACAAAGAAAAACTGTTTTTT
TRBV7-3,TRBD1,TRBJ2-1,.,CASSPLDRGSYNEQFF,TGTGCCAGCAGTCCTTTGGACAGGGGAAGTTACAATGAGCAGTTCTTC
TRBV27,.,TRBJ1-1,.,CASSLLMNTEAFF,TGTGCCAGCAGTCTACTAATGAACACTGAAGCTTTCTTT
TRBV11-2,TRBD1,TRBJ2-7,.,CASSLGRDSLYEQYF,TGTGCCAGCAGCCTCGGCCGGGACAGCCTGTACGAGCAGTACTTC
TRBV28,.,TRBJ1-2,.,CASSFSGDSEILVGYTF,TGTGCCAGCAGTTTCTCGGGTGACAGCGAGATATTAGTGGGCTACACCTTC